This T cell receptor beta chain stems from a study of blood T cell repertoires in COVID-19. Generated by immunoSEQ multiplex PCR, the TCRdb table keeps only in-frame clones and is missing some. The table shows 180,000 or so clones, with roughly 85% occurring only once. Cohorts were assigned according to the clinical history that participants reported. The CDR3 consists of 17 residues. This clone appeared a few times. This sequence joins TRBV21-1 and TRBJ1-5; the listed D gene, TRBD1, was not tested against the DNA. TRBV21-1 is flagged as a pseudogene. The clonotype originates from a woman in her 50s who had recovered from COVID-19. Material for sequencing was PBMCs or T cells enriched from blood (not recorded which). CDR3 amino acids: CASSKDRWTGVNQPQHF. CDR3 in DNA: TGTGCCAGCAGCAAAGATCGCTGGACAGGGGTAAATCAGCCCCAGCATTTT.